This paragraph reports one T cell receptor (beta chain). It lacks a known antigen. No much larger clonotype is one base removed from it; base qualities were not supplied. This record comes from a study of blood T cell repertoires in COVID-19 (dated by TCRdb to about 2020). For the wider study: Samples from collaborators originated in the United States, Italy and Spain and spanned both the acute and convalescent phases of COVID-19. The material from the prospective study consisted of cDNA or gDNA derived from T cells, B-cell-depleted T cells, or PBMCs. Deeply sampled blood TCRbeta repertoires from subjects exposed to, actively infected with, or recovered from COVID-19 were included in the dataset. The repertoires were made available in a free public database intended to serve as a resource for research on the immune response to SARS-CoV-2. Samples came from the ongoing ImmuneRACE study (first 160 participants) plus 1,254 subjects from 6 global collaborators. A de-identified subject ID, COVID-19 status, age in years and sex were almost always included in the sample metadata. Where available, HLA class I and class II types were taken from metadata supplied by the sample provider and were not determined by assay-based typing. Results the study describes overall, beyond this receptor: Clinical and demographic metadata were provided uncurated, with the amount varying by source and participant.

Whole blood was collected in K2EDTA tubes by collaborating institutions according to the institutions' own protocols. Collaborator samples were shipped for TCRbeta analysis as frozen whole blood, isolated PBMCs, or DNA extracted from either sample type. TCRbeta CDR3 regions were amplified from genomic DNA using the immunoSEQ Assay, a bias-controlled multiplex PCR. Under the source paper's analysis protocol: Within the assay, amplification of reference gene primers was used to estimate how many nucleated cells each sample contained. To quantify the absolute abundance of each unique TCRbeta CDR3 rearrangement, sequence reads were collapsed and filtered. For each sample, productive Simpson clonality was calculated as the square root of Simpson's diversity index over productive rearrangements. The clones in this table, taken by TCRdb from immuneACCESS, are in-frame only. Not every clone is retained; where verified, under half of the shortfall comes from an unresolved V gene, and the cause of the rest is unknown. V and J calls and clone size are copied from that table; D and trimming were computed from the DNA. For this sample there are fewer than 250,000 clones; roughly 86% appear just once. About 4% of the sample rests with the top ten.

Material for sequencing was peripheral blood. The sequence was collected from a man aged 45-65 years with acute or convalescent COVID-19.

The CDR3 has the sequence CASSLMASSTDTQYF. The DNA sequence is TGTGCCAGCAGCTTAATGGCCTCTAGCACAGATACGCAGTATTTT. Rearrangement joined TRBV11-3 to TRBJ2-3, with the D gene call left open. The germline V gene sets CDR1 to SGHNT and CDR2 to YENEEA. The CDR3 holds 15 amino acids from the cysteine to the phenylalanine. Solely the CDR3 DNA is kept, with 45 bases framed from the first base. V gives up 2 bases and J gives up 0 bases, and the segment between their germline ends measures 9 bases.